Following are 22 T cell receptor beta chains from one sample sequenced in a study of blood T cell repertoires in COVID-19. The repertoire was sequenced with immunoSEQ multiplex PCR; TCRdb's copy has only in-frame clones and lacks some. Of some 130,000 clones in the sample, 80% to 90% were seen once. The sequenced material came from peripheral blood. Receptors were obtained from a man aged 55 to 69 with COVID-19, enrolled during active disease.

V is TRBV7-2 and J is TRBJ1-4; D is perhaps TRBD1 (5 bases). CDR1 and CDR2 (germline): SGHTA, FQGNSA. V lost 5 bases, J lost 4 bases, and 14 bases lay in between. The CDR3 covers 15 residues. This CDR3 reads CASSVQATVNEKLFF. As DNA, the CDR3 is TGTGCCAGCAGCGTACAGGCTACCGTTAATGAAAAACTGTTTTTT. The full variable domain, rest sourced from reference TRBV7-2 and TRBJ1-4, is GAGVSQSPSNKVTEKGKDVELRCDPISGHTALYWYRQSLGQGLEFLIYFQGNSAPDKSGLPSDRFSAERTGGSVSTLTIQRTQQEDSAVYLCASSVQATVNEKLFFGSGTQLSVL.

This chain joins TRBV18 and TRBJ1-4; a possible D gene is TRBD1 (5 bases). V lost 1 base and J lost 1, with 10 bases in between. CDR3 size: 16 residues. Germline CDR1 and CDR2: KGHSH and LQKENI. The CDR3 nucleotides read TGTGCCAGCTCACCACGGTACCAGGGAACTAATGAAAAACTGTTTTTT. Protein sequence: CASSPRYQGTNEKLFF.

V gene TRBV28 combines with J gene TRBJ1-5, with D possibly being TRBD1 (5 bases). The V and J ends lost 5 bases and 7 bases respectively, with 9 bases between them. The CDR3 contains 12 residues. Germline lookup yields CDR1 MDHEN and CDR2 SYDVKM. CDR3 protein: CASSKGVQPQHF. CDR3 DNA sequence: TGTGCCAGCAGTAAAGGGGTACAGCCCCAGCATTTT.

The chain recombines TRBV9 with TRBJ2-1; 9 bases align to TRBD2. Germline CDR1 SGDLS, CDR2 YYNGEE. The CDR3 loop spans 15 amino acids. The ends lost 0 bases at V and 5 bases at J; junction bases unmatched: 3. This CDR3 is CASSVVAGADNEQFF. CDR3 DNA: TGTGCCAGCAGCGTAGTAGCGGGGGCCGACAATGAGCAGTTCTTC. The full variable domain, rest sourced from reference TRBV9 and TRBJ2-1, is DSGVTQTPKHLITATGQRVTLRCSPRSGDLSVYWYQQSLDQGLQFLIQYYNGEERAKGNILERFSAQQFPDLHSELNLSSLELGDSALYFCASSVVAGADNEQFFGPGTRLTVL.

About this clone: At one end, the junction sequence differs from germline, possibly due to a read error. The chain links TRBV28 to TRBJ2-7; TRBD1 matches at 7 bases. The CDR3 runs to 14 residues. The germline V gene encodes CDR1 MDHEN and CDR2 SYDVKM. CDR3 nucleotide sequence: TGTGCCGGCAGTTTGTCAACAGGGGTTGACGAGCAGTACTTC. As protein: CAGSLSTGVDEQYF.

The chain employs TRBV12-3 or TRBV12-4 and TRBJ1-6; 7 positions agree with TRBD1. V lost 6 bases and J lost 7; bases outside the gene matches: 0. The CDR3 runs to 12 residues. The CDR3 DNA follows: TGTGCCAGCAGGACAGGGAATTCACCCCTCCACTTT. It is translated as CASRTGNSPLHF.

The J gene is TRBJ1-2, the V gene TRBV6-4; 10 bases are a match to TRBD1. The V and J ends lost 5 bases and 6 bases, in that order; junction bases with no gene match: 9. The germline CDR1 and CDR2 sequences are MRHNA and SNTAGT. The CDR3 spans 15 residues. Here the CDR3 reads CASSHTTGTGDGYTF. The CDR3 DNA follows: TGTGCCAGCAGTCATACTACTGGGACAGGGGATGGCTACACCTTC.

V gene TRBV5-4 combines with J gene TRBJ2-7, with a tentative D call TRBD1 (6 bases). The CDR3 has 14 amino acids. Trimming removed 4 bases from V and 3 bases from J, with 14 bases in between. Looked up from germline, CDR1 is SGHNT and CDR2 is YYREEE (reference sequence). In nucleotides, the CDR3 is TGTGCCAGCAGCCCACCGGGACAAATCTACGAGCAGTACTTC. Translating gives CASSPPGQIYEQYF.

The rearrangement links TRBV3-1 (or the pseudogene TRBV3-2) to TRBJ2-3; 13 bases fit TRBD2. Germline V gene data show CDR1 as LGHDT and CDR2 as YNNKEL (reference sequence). V gave up 0 bases and J gave up 7 bases; unmatched junction bases: 7. The CDR3 extends over 17 amino acids. The DNA of the CDR3 is TGTGCCAGCAGCCAAGACCCGGGACTAGCGGGGCTTAATACGCAGTATTTT. This translates into CASSQDPGLAGLNTQYF.

V usage is TRBV19 and J usage is TRBJ1-2; D is possibly TRBD1 (5 bases). The V end lost 5 bases, the J end lost 3 bases, and 10 bases lay between the germline ends. The CDR3 is 13 residues long. Germline V gives CDR1 LNHDA, CDR2 SQIVND (reference sequence). This CDR3 is CASSYRTDYGYTF. In nucleotides, the CDR3 is TGTGCCAGTAGTTACAGGACGGACTATGGCTACACCTTC.

The genes are TRBV2 and TRBJ1-1; D call uncertain. Germline V gene lookup returns CDR1 SNHLY and CDR2 FYNNEI. The length of the CDR3 is 15 residues. Trimming shortened V by 1 base and J by 0 bases, and 9 bases separated the two germline ends. Here the CDR3 DNA reads TGTGCCAGCAGTGAAGTAGTCGTCCTGAACACTGAAGCTTTCTTT. This gives the protein CASSEVVVLNTEAFF.

This chain's CDR3 is CAISDHGQGKAYEQYF. CDR3 bases: TGTGCCATCAGTGATCACGGACAGGGAAAAGCCTACGAGCAGTACTTC. This chain uses TRBV10-3 with TRBJ2-7; TRBD1 agrees at 8 bases. The CDR3 has 16 amino acids. Unmatched junction bases numbered 9, after V lost 3 bases and J lost 2 bases. The germline gives CDR1 ENHRY, CDR2 SYGVKD.

The chain uses TRBV3-1 (or the pseudogene TRBV3-2) and TRBJ1-2; TRBD1 matches 7 bases. After removal of 0 bases from V and 0 bases from J, the junction contained 4 bases not matched to a gene. The CDR3 sequence is 16 residues long. Germline CDR1 and CDR2: LGHDT and YNNKEL (reference sequence). CDR3 in DNA: TGTGCCAGCAGCCAAGATTACAGGGGTCCTAACTATGGCTACACCTTC. Its translation is CASSQDYRGPNYGYTF.

A word on this clone: Other DNA sequences in this sample translate to the same CDR3. The rearrangement uses TRBV5-1 and TRBJ1-4, with 9 bases fitting TRBD1. From germline, CDR1 is SGHRS and CDR2 YFSETQ. V trimming: 4 bases; J trimming: 7 bases; junction bases outside the gene matches: 5. The length of the CDR3 is 14 residues. CDR3 DNA: TGCGCCAGCAGCCGGGGACAGGGAACTGAAAAACTGTTTTTT. Its protein is CASSRGQGTEKLFF.

CDR3: CASVLTTRTEGGYTF. CDR3 in DNA: TGTGCCAGCGTACTCACTACCCGGACAGAGGGTGGCTACACCTTC. The chain employs TRBV7-8 and TRBJ1-2; maybe TRBD1 (6 bases). V was trimmed by 8 bases and J by 7 bases, leaving 23 bases between them. CDR1 is SGHVS and CDR2 is FQNEAQ in the germline V gene. This CDR3 has 15 residues. Complete variable domain (other parts from reference TRBV7-8 and TRBJ1-2): GAGVSQSPRYKVAKRGQDVALRCDPISGHVSLFWYQQALGQGPEFLTYFQNEAQLDKSGLPSDRFFAERPEGSVSTLKIQRTQQEDSAVYLCASVLTTRTEGGYTFGSGTRLTVV.

The J gene is TRBJ2-7, the V gene TRBV10-1; 8 bases fit TRBD2. There are 16 residues in the CDR3. V was clipped by 0 bases and J by 3 bases; unmatched bases: 7. Germline V gene lookup returns CDR1 WNHNN and CDR2 SYGVQD (reference sequence). The CDR3 DNA sequence: TGCGCCAGCAGTGAGTCCGCGGGGGGAGTAGGCTACGAGCAGTACTTC. Translating gives CASSESAGGVGYEQYF.

J is TRBJ2-2 and V is TRBV20-1; D is ambiguous. Trimming pared 3 bases from V and 0 bases from J, leaving 11 bases between. The CDR3 is 15 residues long. Per the germline V gene, CDR1 is DFQATT and CDR2 is SNEGSKA (reference sequence). CDR3 in amino acids: CSASPSQANTGELFF. CDR3 DNA: TGCAGTGCTAGTCCCTCCCAGGCGAACACCGGGGAGCTGTTTTTT.

The rearrangement links TRBV6-1 to TRBJ2-7; D unresolved. Looked up from germline, CDR1 is MNHNS and CDR2 is SASEGT. Trimming shortened V by 1 base and J by 8 bases, and 6 bases separated the two germline ends. The CDR3 length is 11 residues. The CDR3, as DNA: TGTGCCAGCAGTGAAGGTTCTCAGCAGTACTTC. This translates into CASSEGSQQYF.

The V and J genes are TRBV29-1 and TRBJ1-5; 9 bases map to TRBD1. The length of the CDR3 is 12 residues. With 7 bases clipped from V and 9 bases from J, the junction kept 7 bases outside the gene matches. The germline V gene has CDR1 SQVTM and CDR2 ANQGSEA. The CDR3 here is CSGGQGAGPQHF. The CDR3 nucleotides are TGCAGCGGGGGACAGGGAGCTGGGCCCCAGCATTTT. Using reference TRBV29-1 and TRBJ1-5 for the parts outside the CDR3, the full variable domain is SAVISQKPSRDICQRGTSLTIQCQVDSQVTMMFWYRQQPGQSLTLIATANQGSEATYESGFVIDKFPISRPNLTFSTLTVSNMSPEDSSIYLCSGGQGAGPQHFGDGTRLSIL.

This clone appeared a single time. The chain is built from TRBV18 and TRBJ2-1; 7 bases fit TRBD1. After removal of 5 bases from V and 7 bases from J, the junction contained 8 bases not matched to a gene. In germline, CDR1 is KGHSH, CDR2 LQKENI. This CDR3 spans 14 amino acids. DNA for the CDR3: TGTGCCAGCTCATCAAGGGACAGTATTAATGAGCAGTTCTTC. Its translation is CASSSRDSINEQFF.

The chain uses TRBV6-2 or TRBV6-3 and TRBJ1-2; D ambiguous. Germline V CDR1 and CDR2: MNHEY, SVGEGT. V lost 5 bases and J lost 2, with 12 bases in between. CDR3 length: 14 amino acids. The CDR3 DNA is TGTGCCAGCAGTCAAACCTATTCAAACTATGGCTACACCTTC. Encoded protein: CASSQTYSNYGYTF.

The CDR3 DNA sequence: TGCGCCAGCACCCTGGGGGGTGCTAATGAAAAACTGTTTTTT. Residues: CASTLGGANEKLFF. V and J are TRBV5-1 and TRBJ1-4, with D perhaps matching TRBD1 (5 bases). V was clipped by 6 bases and J by 3 bases, with 12 bases between them. Germline loops: CDR1 SGHRS, CDR2 YFSETQ. The CDR3 extends over 14 amino acids.